The rows below give T cell receptor beta chains drawn from one sample of a study of Graves' ophthalmopathy and Graves' hyperthyroidism. TCRdb reanalysed the multiplex PCR reads using MiXCR and keeps one entry per CDR3 protein. The table lists around 1,000,000 distinct CDR3 sequences, about 38% of them singletons. Sequencing used peripheral blood or thyroid tissue (not recorded which). These receptors originate from an adult man with Graves' hyperthyroidism. Both conserved end residues are part of each CDR3. The D gene is left open where the match is weak. Clone size is stated in some rows and not others, as once, few, many or a class when expanded.

D	size	length	V	J	DNA	CDR3
.	many	14	TRBV10-2	TRBJ1-4	TGCGCCAGCAGCAAACATCCAACTAATGAAAAACTGTTTTTT	CASSKHPTNEKLFF
.	.	15	TRBV29-1	TRBJ1-5	TGCAGCGTTGAAGATGGGGCAGGTTTGAATCAGCCCCAGCATTTT	CSVEDGAGLNQPQHF
TRBD1	.	14	TRBV9	TRBJ1-2	TGTGCCAGCAGCGGGACAGGCTGGGGCTATGACTACACCTTC	CASSGTGWGYDYTF
TRBD1	many	14	TRBV24-1	TRBJ1-5	TGTGCCACCAGTGGTGGGACAGTCCGACAGCCCCAGCATTTT	CATSGGTVRQPQHF
.	once	14	TRBV12-3/TRBV12-4	TRBJ1-6	TGTGCCAGCAGTACAGGACAGCATAATTCACCCCTCCACTTT	CASSTGQHNSPLHF
TRBD1	many	16	TRBV7-8	TRBJ1-5	TGTGCCAGCAGCCCGACAGGGGGCCGGGGCAATCAGCCCCAGCATTTT	CASSPTGGRGNQPQHF
TRBD1	many	13	TRBV20-1	TRBJ1-6	TGCAGTGCTGGGACAGGGGTGCAATCACCCCTCCACTTT	CSAGTGVQSPLHF
.	few	15	TRBV4-3	TRBJ2-7	TGCGCCAGCAGCCAAGATCTCCTCCCGATCTACGAGCAGTACTTC	CASSQDLLPIYEQYF
.	many	12	TRBV20-1	TRBJ1-2	TGCAGTGCCCTGGGGTACAGGGTGGACTACACCTTC	CSALGYRVDYTF
TRBD2	few	20	TRBV6-6	TRBJ2-7	TGTGCCAGCAGTTACTCCTCGGGCGGGAGGCGGGCCACCGGGGAGCGCGAGCAGTACTTC	CASSYSSGGRRATGEREQYF
TRBD2	many	15	TRBV29-1	TRBJ2-7	TGCAGCGTTGAAACCGGACTAGCGGGTTCCCACGAGCAGTACTTC	CSVETGLAGSHEQYF
.	.	14	TRBV5-6	TRBJ1-2	TGTGCCAGCAGGTACTTCATGGGCGACTATGGCTACACCTTC	CASRYFMGDYGYTF
.	many	15	TRBV14	TRBJ1-4	TGTGCCAGCAGCCAAGGTCCCGCCATGAATGAAAAACTGTTTTTT	CASSQGPAMNEKLFF
TRBD1	many	13	TRBV4-1	TRBJ1-1	TGCGCCAGCAGCCTGCGACAGGGAAGAGAAGCTTTCTTT	CASSLRQGREAFF
.	many	17	TRBV7-6	TRBJ2-6	TGTGCCAGCAGCTTAGGAGTGGCACCCTCTGGGGCCAACGTCCTGACTTTC	CASSLGVAPSGANVLTF
TRBD1	.	16	TRBV12-3/TRBV12-4	TRBJ1-3	TGTGCCAGCAGTCCCCAACCCGGGACAGGGGGTGACACCATATATTTT	CASSPQPGTGGDTIYF
.	.	18	TRBV5-4	TRBJ2-5	TGTGCCAGCAGCCTGTTCGCCGGGGGTTCCCTCTCTGGAGAGACCCAGTACTTC	CASSLFAGGSLSGETQYF
.	many	15	TRBV19	TRBJ1-5	TGTGCCAGCCAGTCCACCGGGAATAGCAATCAGCCCCAGCATTTT	CASQSTGNSNQPQHF
.	.	13	TRBV6-5	TRBJ2-2	TGTGCCAGCAGTGGCCGGGTAACCGGGGAGGTGTTTTTT	CASSGRVTGEVFF
TRBD1	.	16	TRBV9	TRBJ2-7	TGTGCCAGCAGCGGGAAACAGGGGGCAAAAGGGTACGAGCAGTACTTC	CASSGKQGAKGYEQYF
.	many	15	TRBV2	TRBJ1-6	TGTGCCAGCAGTCGGGACGGCCCCTATAATTCACCCCTCCACTTT	CASSRDGPYNSPLHF
.	many	15	TRBV7-9	TRBJ1-2	TGTGCCAGCAGCCTCACCGCGGCAGGGCGCTATGGCTACACCTTC	CASSLTAAGRYGYTF
TRBD1	few	18	TRBV12-3/TRBV12-4	TRBJ1-5	TGTGCCAGCAGACTACGGACCGGGACAGGGGAGGGAAATCAGCCCCAGCATTTT	CASRLRTGTGEGNQPQHF
.	few	18	TRBV15	TRBJ1-5	TGTGCCACCAGCGGGGGCCTTACCGAGAGAAGGAACAATCAGCCCCAGCATTTT	CATSGGLTERRNNQPQHF
TRBD1	.	18	TRBV10-3	TRBJ2-6	TGTGCCAGCAGTGACTCTGGACAGGGGTCCTCTGGGGCCAACGTCCTGACTTTC	CASSDSGQGSSGANVLTF
.	many	14	TRBV10-3	TRBJ1-6	TGTGCCATCGCCCAGGACAGATATAATTCACCCCTCCACTTT	CAIAQDRYNSPLHF
.	.	16	TRBV5-1	TRBJ1-3	TGCGCCAGCAGCTTAGCAGGGAACGGTGCTGGAAACACCATATATTTT	CASSLAGNGAGNTIYF
.	once	13	TRBV7-8	TRBJ2-7	TGTGCCAGCAGTTTAACTCGGGTTGGCGAGCAGTACTTC	CASSLTRVGEQYF
.	.	15	TRBV28	TRBJ1-2	TGTGCCAGCAGAGGGTCCCCAACAGGATTTAATGGCTACACCTTC	CASRGSPTGFNGYTF
TRBD1	few	14	TRBV6-5	TRBJ2-7	TGTGCCAGCAGGCATGGGACAGGGTCCTACGAGCAGTACTTC	CASRHGTGSYEQYF
.	many	12	TRBV20-1	TRBJ1-2	TGCAGTGCTAGAGATAGCACCTATGGCTACACCTTC	CSARDSTYGYTF
.	.	13	TRBV19	TRBJ2-5	TGTGCCAGTAGTCCAAGGGGACAAGAGAGCCAGTACTTC	CASSPRGQESQYF
.	few	15	TRBV11-2	TRBJ1-6	TGCGCCAGCAGCCAAGATACAGGTCTGGATTCACCCCTCCACTTT	CASSQDTGLDSPLHF
.	.	12	TRBV29-1	TRBJ2-1	TGCAGCGCCCGACCGACCTACAATGAGCAGTTCTTC	CSARPTYNEQFF
.	.	16	TRBV5-1	TRBJ2-2	TGCGCCAGCAGCTCCCTCCCAGTTGATAACCCCGGGGAGCTGTTTTTT	CASSSLPVDNPGELFF
TRBD1	many	16	TRBV19	TRBJ1-4	TGTGCCAGTAGCCAATGGCCGGGACAGAAGAATGAAAAACTGTTTTTT	CASSQWPGQKNEKLFF
.	.	10	TRBV7-9	TRBJ1-2	TGTGCCAGCGATTCGGGTGGAAACACCTTC	CASDSGGNTF
.	.	16	TRBV9	TRBJ2-5	TGTGCCAGCAGCGTTGGGTGGGGATCGTACCAAGAGACCCAGTACTTC	CASSVGWGSYQETQYF
.	.	15	TRBV4-1	TRBJ1-6	TGCGCCAGCAGCCAATATCCCGCCAGAAATTCACCCCTCCACTTT	CASSQYPARNSPLHF
TRBD2	many	15	TRBV12-3/TRBV12-4	TRBJ2-7	TGTGCCAGCACCACCGGAAGGACTAGCGGCTACGAGCAGTACTTC	CASTTGRTSGYEQYF
.	few	14	TRBV20-1	TRBJ1-6	TGCAGTGCTAGTTCTGGGGATTATAATTCACCCCTCCACTTT	CSASSGDYNSPLHF
.	once	12	TRBV19	TRBJ2-7	TGTGCCAGTAGTGGGTCTGGAGCCCAGCAGTACTTC	CASSGSGAQQYF
TRBD1	.	15	TRBV7-2	TRBJ1-5	TGTGCCAGCAGCTTAAGGGGACAGTATAATCAGCACCAGCATTTT	CASSLRGQYNQHQHF
.	.	15	TRBV3-1	TRBJ2-7	TGTGCCAGCAGCCAAGATCCTACACCGGCTCGAGAGCAGTACTTC	CASSQDPTPAREQYF
.	many	16	TRBV7-8	TRBJ1-6	TGTGCCAGCAGCCCGGACACCGGGTGGTATAATTCACCCCTCCACTTT	CASSPDTGWYNSPLHF
TRBD1	many	13	TRBV20-1	TRBJ1-1	TGCAGTGCTAGGGACAGGGCCAACACTGAAGCTTTCTTT	CSARDRANTEAFF
.	many	14	TRBV7-2	TRBJ2-7	TGTGCCAGCAGCCGGGACCTAATCACCTACGAGCAGTACTTC	CASSRDLITYEQYF
.	few	16	TRBV7-3	TRBJ2-2	TGTGCCAGCTCCTACTCGGAGAGGGCAAACACCGGGGAGCTGTTTTTT	CASSYSERANTGELFF
.	many	14	TRBV6-5	TRBJ2-7	TGTGCCAGCAGTTACTCGCAGGGGAGGGCCGAGCAGTACTTC	CASSYSQGRAEQYF
TRBD2	few	13	TRBV4-1	TRBJ2-5	TGCGCCAGCAGCCAGGGGAGGGACCAGACCCAGTACTTC	CASSQGRDQTQYF
.	.	14	TRBV12-3/TRBV12-4	TRBJ1-2	TGTGCCAGCACCCTAGTCTTATCAAACTATGGCTACACCTTC	CASTLVLSNYGYTF
TRBD1	many	11	TRBV9	TRBJ1-2	TGTGCCAGCAGCGGGGACAGCGGCTACACCTTC	CASSGDSGYTF
.	many	11	TRBV7-9	TRBJ2-7	TGTGCCAGCAGCAAGACCCCCGAGCAGTACTTC	CASSKTPEQYF
TRBD1	.	14	TRBV20-1	TRBJ2-7	TGCAGTGCCGATCACACGGGACAGGCCTACGAGCAGTACTTC	CSADHTGQAYEQYF
TRBD2	once	16	TRBV10-2	TRBJ2-7	TGCGCCAGCAGTTACAGGACTAGCGGGTCGCCCTACGAGCAGTACTTC	CASSYRTSGSPYEQYF
TRBD2	.	17	TRBV4-2	TRBJ2-2	TGTGCCAGCAGCCAAGGACTAGCGGGAGTGTTTGTCGGGGAGCTGTTTTTT	CASSQGLAGVFVGELFF
.	.	14	TRBV10-3	TRBJ1-3	TGTGCCATCACTGGTGGGGCTTCAGGAAACACCATATATTTT	CAITGGASGNTIYF